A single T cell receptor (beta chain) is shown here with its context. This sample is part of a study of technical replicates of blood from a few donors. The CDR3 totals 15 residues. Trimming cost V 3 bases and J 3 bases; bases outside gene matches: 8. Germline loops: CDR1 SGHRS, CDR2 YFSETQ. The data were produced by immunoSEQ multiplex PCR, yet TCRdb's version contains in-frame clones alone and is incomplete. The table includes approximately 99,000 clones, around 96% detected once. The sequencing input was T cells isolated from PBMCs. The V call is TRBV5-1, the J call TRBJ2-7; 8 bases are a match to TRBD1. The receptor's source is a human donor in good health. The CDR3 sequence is CASSSGGSSYYEQYF. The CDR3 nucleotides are TGCGCCAGCAGCTCAGGGGGCAGTAGCTACTACGAGCAGTACTTC.